The 9 T cell receptor beta chains reported below all come from one sample, sequenced in a study of cytomegalovirus exposure and HLA in healthy donors. Method: immunoSEQ multiplex PCR; TCRdb's copy keeps in-frame clones and lacks some. The table records tens of thousands of clones, about 94% of them present only once. The specimen was PBMCs. Receptors were obtained from a man aged 18 to 30 in good health and CMV-seropositive.

The rearrangement links TRBV7-9 to TRBJ1-1; no firm D call. Germline CDR1 SEHNR, CDR2 FQNEAQ (reference sequence). The V gene lost 5 bases and the J gene lost 8 bases, with 12 bases spanning the gap. This CDR3 is built from 12 residues. CDR3: CASSGGNWEAFF. The CDR3 DNA is TGTGCCAGCAGCGGAGGTAATTGGGAAGCTTTCTTT.

This chain links TRBV19 with TRBJ1-5, with no clear D. Per the germline V gene, CDR1 is LNHDA and CDR2 is SQIVND (reference sequence). Trimming left V 7 bases short and J 13 bases short, with 14 bases between. The CDR3 sequence is 11 residues long. Here the CDR3 reads CASKREGQQHF. As DNA, the CDR3 is TGTGCCAGTAAGAGGGAGGGCCAACAGCATTTT.

The chain carries TRBV30 and TRBJ2-7, with D possibly being TRBD2 (6 bases). The CDR3 consists of 16 residues. V lost 3 bases and J lost 5, with 23 bases in between. Germline V gene lookup returns CDR1 GTSNPN and CDR2 SVGIG (reference sequence). This chain's CDR3 is CAWRHPGVSGAHEQYF. For the CDR3, the DNA is TGTGCCTGGAGGCACCCGGGGGTATCTGGGGCCCACGAGCAGTACTTC.

This chain uses TRBV27 with TRBJ2-5, with 7 bases lining up with TRBD1. This CDR3 has 14 amino acids. V shed 6 bases, J shed 2 bases, and the junction held 6 bases outside the gene matches. The germline CDR1 and CDR2 sequences are MNHEY and SMNVEV (reference sequence). CDR3 nucleotide sequence: TGTGCCAGCAGGCGGACAGGTAGTCAAGAGACCCAGTACTTC. Translating gives CASRRTGSQETQYF.

This chain joins TRBV25-1 and TRBJ2-7; TRBD1 matches 7 bases. V shed 6 bases, J shed 2 bases, and the junction held 1 base outside the gene matches. CDR1 and CDR2 from the germline V gene are MGHDK and SYGVNS. The CDR3 is 12 amino acids. CDR3 residues: CASRQGTYEQYF. The CDR3 region has the DNA TGTGCCAGCAGACAGGGGACCTACGAGCAGTACTTC.

J is TRBJ2-5 and V is TRBV14, with a possible D match to TRBD1 (5 bases). V gave up 4 bases and J gave up 2 bases, with 17 bases separating them. The V gene's germline CDR1 is SGHDN and CDR2 FVKESK. The length of the CDR3 is 16 residues. The CDR3 sequence is CASSPHPTQGQETQYF. DNA of the CDR3: TGTGCCAGCAGCCCCCATCCGACGCAGGGTCAAGAGACCCAGTACTTC.

The genes are TRBV4-2 and TRBJ2-1; TRBD2 is a possible D gene (6 bases). Germline loops: CDR1 LGHNA, CDR2 YNFKEQ. The CDR3 is made up of 13 amino acids. The ends were cut back, 4 bases at V and 5 bases at J, with 9 bases in the middle. CDR3 nucleotides: TGTGCCAGCAGCCGGGACTTGGACAATGAGCAGTTCTTC. This encodes CASSRDLDNEQFF.

This rearrangement joins TRBV7-9 to TRBJ1-2; D uncertain. The CDR3 consists of 16 residues. CDR1 is SEHNR and CDR2 is FQNEAQ in the germline V gene (reference sequence). V was clipped by 1 base and J by 2 bases, with 14 bases between them. CDR3 DNA: TGTGCCAGCAGCTTAGGGAGACCAGACGCCAACTATGGCTACACCTTC. This codes for CASSLGRPDANYGYTF.

The gene calls are TRBV10-3 and TRBJ2-3; the match to TRBD2 covers 12 bases. V shed 4 bases, J shed 0 bases, and the junction held 5 bases outside the gene matches. Germline V CDR1 and CDR2: ENHRY, SYGVKD. The CDR3 extends over 17 amino acids. In DNA, the CDR3 is TGTGCCATCAGTGCTGGGACTAGCGGGTCTAGCACAGATACGCAGTATTTT. Translation: CAISAGTSGSSTDTQYF.